Below, 14 T cell receptor beta chains from the same sample are listed, as sequenced in a study of cytomegalovirus exposure and HLA in healthy donors. The method was immunoSEQ multiplex PCR; TCRdb's version includes in-frame clones alone and lacks a portion of them. Of 130,000 to 150,000 clones listed, more than 85% are singletons. Sequencing was carried out using PBMCs. The source of these receptors is a man between 18 and 29 years old in good health and CMV-seronegative.

The chain combines TRBV28 with TRBJ2-5, with 7 bases aligning to TRBD1. Unmatched junction bases numbered 8, after V lost 5 bases and J lost 5 bases. Germline V CDR1 and CDR2: MDHEN, SYDVKM. CDR3 length: 14 residues. The CDR3: CASSPTGLGETQYF. The CDR3 region has the DNA TGTGCCAGCAGTCCGACAGGGTTGGGGGAGACCCAGTACTTC.

The V call is TRBV30, the J call TRBJ1-5; D unresolved. The CDR3 length is 13 residues. In germline, CDR1 is GTSNPN, CDR2 SVGIG (reference sequence). Trimming removed 3 bases from V and 0 bases from J, with 6 bases in between. DNA for the CDR3: TGTGCCTGGAGCGAGGGTAGCAATCAGCCCCAGCATTTT. Translated: CAWSEGSNQPQHF.

The chain couples TRBV19 to TRBJ1-5; D is uncertain. The CDR3 length is 14 residues. V was pared by 5 bases and J by 0 bases, with 8 bases between. The germline V gene encodes CDR1 LNHDA and CDR2 SQIVND (reference sequence). CDR3: CASSQRSSNQPQHF. The CDR3 coding sequence is TGTGCCAGTAGTCAACGGTCTAGCAATCAGCCCCAGCATTTT.

V is TRBV11-3 and J is TRBJ1-3; D remains ambiguous. Germline CDR1 and CDR2: SGHNT and YENEEA. The CDR3 is 15 amino acids. Trimming pared 1 base from V and 0 bases from J, leaving 7 bases between. DNA of the CDR3: TGTGCCAGCAGCTTAGTGGCTTTCTCTGGAAACACCATATATTTT. Amino acid sequence: CASSLVAFSGNTIYF.

The gene calls are TRBV5-1 and TRBJ2-5; D remains unclear. Deletions cut 4 bases from V and 4 bases from J, with 20 bases between. The germline V gene encodes CDR1 SGHRS and CDR2 YFSETQ. The CDR3 totals 16 residues. The chain's CDR3 is CASSPLSGPRLETQYF. The DNA of the CDR3 is TGCGCCAGCAGCCCCCTCTCCGGCCCGAGGCTAGAGACCCAGTACTTC.

The genes are TRBV27 and TRBJ1-4; possibly TRBD1 for D (6 bases). Trimming shortened V by 6 bases and J by 5 bases, and 22 bases separated the two germline ends. The CDR3 consists of 17 residues. Looked up from germline, CDR1 is MNHEY and CDR2 is SMNVEV (reference sequence). The DNA of the CDR3 is TGTGCCAGCAGCCGAAGGGAGGGGGTATGGATAAATGAAAAACTGTTTTTT. Translation: CASSRREGVWINEKLFF.

The gene calls are TRBV9 and TRBJ1-2; possibly TRBD1 for D (6 bases). The CDR3 is made up of 16 amino acids. Per germline, CDR1 SGDLS and CDR2 YYNGEE. Trimming pared 0 bases from V and 6 bases from J, leaving 18 bases between. The CDR3 DNA is TGTGCCAGCAGCGTAGGGGGCAAGGCGGGGGCAAATGGCTACACCTTC. Amino acids: CASSVGGKAGANGYTF.

The chain joins TRBV6-1 to TRBJ2-7; possible D gene TRBD1, 5 bases. V was clipped by 6 bases and J by 5 bases, with 8 bases between them. The V gene's germline CDR1 is MNHNS and CDR2 SASEGT. This CDR3 region has 11 residues. For the CDR3, the DNA is TGTGCCAGCAGCGCCAGGGACGAGCAGTACTTC. This codes for CASSARDEQYF.

The CDR3 nucleotides read TGTGCCAGCAGCATGTTCTACCGGACAGGGGGTCAGCGGGAGGTCGAGAATGAGCAGTTCTTC. Amino acids: CASSMFYRTGGQREVENEQFF. The chain combines TRBV9 with TRBJ2-1, with a tentative D call TRBD1 (10 bases). Germline V gene lookup returns CDR1 SGDLS and CDR2 YYNGEE. The CDR3 runs to 21 residues. Trimming removed 4 bases from V and 7 bases from J, with 36 bases in between.

This clone was seen just once. The rearrangement links TRBV18 to TRBJ1-2; 7 bases line up with TRBD1. V was clipped by 1 base and J by 4 bases; unmatched bases: 9. Looked up from germline, CDR1 is KGHSH and CDR2 is LQKENI. This CDR3 is 16 amino acids long. CDR3 sequence: CASSPQGAGVGYGYTF. CDR3 bases: TGTGCCAGCTCACCACAGGGGGCCGGGGTGGGCTATGGCTACACCTTC.

This clone was seen more than once but under ten times. The chain carries TRBV6-5 and TRBJ2-7; possible D gene TRBD1, 6 bases. This CDR3 has 13 amino acids. CDR1 and CDR2 (germline): MNHEY, SVGAGI. The V end lost 2 bases, the J end lost 5 bases, and 10 bases lay between the germline ends. The CDR3: CASSYNRANEQYF. In DNA form, the CDR3 reads TGTGCCAGCAGTTACAACAGGGCGAACGAGCAGTACTTC.

This clone appeared once. The V call is TRBV13, the J call TRBJ2-5, with D perhaps TRBD2 (6 bases). The V and J ends lost 7 bases and 5 bases respectively, with 14 bases between them. CDR3 length: 13 amino acids. Germline V lookup: CDR1 PRHDT, CDR2 FYEKMQ (reference sequence). This CDR3 reads CASMGPGEETQYF. The CDR3 DNA is TGTGCCAGCATGGGGCCGGGGGAGGAGACCCAGTACTTC. Full variable domain (remainder filled in from reference TRBV13 and TRBJ2-5): AAGVIQSPRHLIKEKRETATLKCYPIPRHDTVYWYQQGPGQDPQFLISFYEKMQSDKGSIPDRFSAQQFSDYHSELNMSSLELGDSALYFCASMGPGEETQYFGPGTRLLVL.

CDR3 coding DNA: TGTGCCAGCAGCTTCTCGACTAGCGGGAGGGCCCTGTTGGTC. This codes for CASSFSTSGRALLV. The chain is built from TRBV13 and TRBJ2-7; 14 bases match TRBD2. CDR3 length: 14 amino acids. CDR1 and CDR2 (germline): PRHDT, FYEKMQ (reference sequence).

The V gene is TRBV27, the J gene TRBJ1-2; no reliable D call. V shed 1 base and J shed 6 bases, with 21 bases lying between them. CDR1 is MNHEY and CDR2 is SMNVEV in the germline V gene (reference sequence). The CDR3 consists of 17 residues. In DNA form, the CDR3 reads TGTGCCAGCAGTTTATATCTTGCGGCTGCCGGATTCGATGGCTACACCTTC. Translating it yields CASSLYLAAAGFDGYTF.